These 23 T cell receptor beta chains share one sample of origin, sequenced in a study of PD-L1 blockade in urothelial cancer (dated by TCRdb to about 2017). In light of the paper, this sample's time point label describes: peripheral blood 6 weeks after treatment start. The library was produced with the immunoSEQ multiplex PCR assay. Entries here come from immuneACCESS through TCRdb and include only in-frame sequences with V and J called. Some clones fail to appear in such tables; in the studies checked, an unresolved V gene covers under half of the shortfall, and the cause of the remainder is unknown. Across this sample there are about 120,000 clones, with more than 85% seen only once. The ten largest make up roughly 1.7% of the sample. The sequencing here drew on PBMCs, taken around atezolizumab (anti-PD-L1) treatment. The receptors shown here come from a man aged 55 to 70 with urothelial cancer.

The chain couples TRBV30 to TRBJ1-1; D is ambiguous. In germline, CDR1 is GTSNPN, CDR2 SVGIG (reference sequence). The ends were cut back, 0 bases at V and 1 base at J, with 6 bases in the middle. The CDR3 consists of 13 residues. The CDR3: CAWSVRENTEAFF. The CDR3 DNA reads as TGTGCCTGGAGTGTACGGGAGAACACTGAAGCTTTCTTT.

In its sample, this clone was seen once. In nucleotides, the CDR3 is TGTGCCAGCAGTCCCCCTAATATCGGGACTGAAGCTTTCTTT. Translating gives CASSPPNIGTEAFF. This rearrangement joins TRBV6-8 to TRBJ1-1; no firm D call. Per germline, CDR1 MNHGY and CDR2 SAAAGT. Trimming stripped 5 bases from V and 5 bases from J, with 15 bases between. The CDR3 totals 14 residues.

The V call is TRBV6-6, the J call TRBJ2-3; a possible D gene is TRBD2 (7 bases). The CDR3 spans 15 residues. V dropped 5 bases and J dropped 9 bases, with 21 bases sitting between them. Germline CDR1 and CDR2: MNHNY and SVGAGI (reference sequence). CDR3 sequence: CASSPQGGGAGTQYF. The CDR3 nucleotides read TGTGCCAGCAGTCCGCAGGGCGGGGGCGCGGGAACGCAGTATTTT.

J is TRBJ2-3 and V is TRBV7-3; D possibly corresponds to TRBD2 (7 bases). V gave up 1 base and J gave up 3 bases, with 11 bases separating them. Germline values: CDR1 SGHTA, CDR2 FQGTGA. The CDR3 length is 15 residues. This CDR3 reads CASSLIGGGTDTQYF. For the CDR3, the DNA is TGTGCCAGCAGCTTAATAGGGGGGGGTACAGATACGCAGTATTTT.

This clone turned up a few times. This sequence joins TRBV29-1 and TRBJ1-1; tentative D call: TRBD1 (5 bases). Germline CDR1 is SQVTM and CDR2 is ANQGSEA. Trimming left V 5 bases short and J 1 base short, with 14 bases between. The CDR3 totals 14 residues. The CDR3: CSVKTQQENTEAFF. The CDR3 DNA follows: TGCAGCGTTAAGACTCAACAGGAGAACACTGAAGCTTTCTTT.

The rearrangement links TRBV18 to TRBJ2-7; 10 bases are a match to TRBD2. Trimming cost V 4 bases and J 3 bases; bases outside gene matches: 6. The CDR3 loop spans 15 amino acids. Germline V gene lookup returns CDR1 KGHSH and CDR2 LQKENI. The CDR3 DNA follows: TGTGCCAGCTCACTTAGCGGGAGGCGGGACTACGAGCAGTACTTC. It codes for CASSLSGRRDYEQYF.

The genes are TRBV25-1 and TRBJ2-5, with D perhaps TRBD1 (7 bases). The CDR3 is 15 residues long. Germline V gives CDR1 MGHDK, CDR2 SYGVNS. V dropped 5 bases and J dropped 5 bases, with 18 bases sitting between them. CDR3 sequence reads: CASSPRGTAKETQYF. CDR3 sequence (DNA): TGTGCCAGCAGTCCCCGGGGGACAGCAAAGGAGACCCAGTACTTC.

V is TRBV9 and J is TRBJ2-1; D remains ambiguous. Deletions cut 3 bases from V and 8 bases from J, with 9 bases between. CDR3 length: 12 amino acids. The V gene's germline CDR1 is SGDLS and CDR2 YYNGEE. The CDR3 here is CASSENSHEQFF. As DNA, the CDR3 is TGTGCCAGCAGCGAAAATAGCCATGAGCAGTTCTTC.

CDR3 in DNA: TGTGCCAGCAGCTTGGTTGGGGGCCCCAGCACAGATACGCAGTATTTT. It translates to CASSLVGGPSTDTQYF. This chain links TRBV5-4 with TRBJ2-3, with D tentatively TRBD1 (6 bases). V shed 0 bases and J shed 0 bases, with 11 bases lying between them. This CDR3 contains 16 residues. The germline V gene has CDR1 SGHNT and CDR2 YYREEE (reference sequence).

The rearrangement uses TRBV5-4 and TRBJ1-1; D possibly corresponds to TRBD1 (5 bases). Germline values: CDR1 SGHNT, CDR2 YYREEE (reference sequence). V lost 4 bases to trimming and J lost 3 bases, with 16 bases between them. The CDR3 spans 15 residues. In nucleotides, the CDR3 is TGTGCCAGCAGCCACGAAAGAGCCAGGGACACTGAAGCTTTCTTT. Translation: CASSHERARDTEAFF. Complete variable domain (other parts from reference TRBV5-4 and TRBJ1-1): ETGVTQSPTHLIKTRGQQVTLRCSSQSGHNTVSWYQQALGQGPQFIFQYYREEENGRGNFPPRFSGLQFPNYSSELNVNALELDDSALYLCASSHERARDTEAFFGQGTRLTVV.

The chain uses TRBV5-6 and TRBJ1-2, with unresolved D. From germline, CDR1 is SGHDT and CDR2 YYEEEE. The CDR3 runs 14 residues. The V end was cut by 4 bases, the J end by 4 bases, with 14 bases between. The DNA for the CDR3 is TGTGCCAGCAGCGCACGGCCAGGCAGCTATGGCTACACCTTC. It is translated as CASSARPGSYGYTF.

The CDR3 DNA follows: TGCGCCAGCAGCTTGGTGGGGCGGGGGGACGGAGATACGCAGTATTTT. Protein: CASSLVGRGDGDTQYF. This rearrangement joins TRBV5-1 to TRBJ2-3; 8 bases are shared with TRBD2. V lost 0 bases to trimming and J lost 5 bases; unmatched junction nucleotides: 8. The CDR3 length is 16 residues. In germline, CDR1 is SGHRS, CDR2 YFSETQ.

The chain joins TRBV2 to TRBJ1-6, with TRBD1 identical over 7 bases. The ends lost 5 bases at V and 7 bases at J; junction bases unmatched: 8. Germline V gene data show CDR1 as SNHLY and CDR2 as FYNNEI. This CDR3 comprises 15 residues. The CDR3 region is CASSPREGANSPLHF. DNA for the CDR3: TGTGCCAGCAGTCCACGGGAGGGGGCAAATTCACCCCTCCACTTT.

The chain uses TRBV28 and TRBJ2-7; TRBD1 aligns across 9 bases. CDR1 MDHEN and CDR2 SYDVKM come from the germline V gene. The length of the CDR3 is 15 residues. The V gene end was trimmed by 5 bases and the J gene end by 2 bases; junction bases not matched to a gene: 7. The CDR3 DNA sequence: TGTGCCAGCAGTGAACCCGGGACAGGGACCTACGAGCAGTACTTC. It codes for CASSEPGTGTYEQYF.

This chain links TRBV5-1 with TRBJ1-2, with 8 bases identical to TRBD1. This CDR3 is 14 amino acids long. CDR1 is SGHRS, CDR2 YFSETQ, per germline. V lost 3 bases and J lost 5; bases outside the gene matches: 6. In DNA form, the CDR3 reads TGCGCCAGCAGCTCTAGACAGGGGCTTTATGGCTACACCTTC. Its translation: CASSSRQGLYGYTF.

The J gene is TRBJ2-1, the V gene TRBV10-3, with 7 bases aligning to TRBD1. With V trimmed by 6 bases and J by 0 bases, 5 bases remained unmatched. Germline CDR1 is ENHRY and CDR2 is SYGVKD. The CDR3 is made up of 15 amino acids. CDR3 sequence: CAIRARDSSYNEQFF. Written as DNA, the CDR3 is TGTGCCATCAGGGCCCGGGACAGCTCCTACAATGAGCAGTTCTTC.

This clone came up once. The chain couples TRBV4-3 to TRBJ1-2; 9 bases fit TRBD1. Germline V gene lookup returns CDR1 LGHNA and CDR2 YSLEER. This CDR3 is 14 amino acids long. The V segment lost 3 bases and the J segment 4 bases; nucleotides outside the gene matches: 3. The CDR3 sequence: CASSQTGGSYGYTF. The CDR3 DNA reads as TGCGCCAGCAGCCAGACAGGGGGGAGCTATGGCTACACCTTC.

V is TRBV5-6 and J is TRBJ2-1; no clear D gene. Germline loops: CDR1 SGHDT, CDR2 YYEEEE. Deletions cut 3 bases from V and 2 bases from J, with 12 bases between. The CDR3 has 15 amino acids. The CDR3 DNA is TGTGCCAGCAGCTCATCCGGTCTTCCCTACAATGAGCAGTTCTTC. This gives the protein CASSSSGLPYNEQFF.

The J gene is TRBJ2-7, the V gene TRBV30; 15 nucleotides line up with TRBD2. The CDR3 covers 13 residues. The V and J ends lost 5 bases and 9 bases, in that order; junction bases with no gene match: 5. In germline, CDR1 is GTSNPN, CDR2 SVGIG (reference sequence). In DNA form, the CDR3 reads TGTGCCTGGGCGGGACTAGCGGGAGGTGCGCAGTACTTC. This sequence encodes CAWAGLAGGAQYF.

The CDR3: CASSDRGDRGRGDTQYF. The CDR3 DNA reads as TGTGCCAGCAGTGATAGAGGGGACAGGGGGCGAGGAGATACGCAGTATTTT. The rearrangement links TRBV25-1 to TRBJ2-3, with 12 bases lining up with TRBD1. V was pared by 3 bases and J by 5 bases, with 9 bases of the junction left unmatched. The germline V gene encodes CDR1 MGHDK and CDR2 SYGVNS. The CDR3 consists of 17 residues. Full variable domain (missing parts from reference TRBV25-1 and TRBJ2-3): EADIYQTPRYLVIGTGKKITLECSQTMGHDKMYWYQQDPGMELHLIHYSYGVNSTEKGDLSSESTVSRIRTEHFPLTLESARPSHTSQYLCASSDRGDRGRGDTQYFGPGTRLTVL.

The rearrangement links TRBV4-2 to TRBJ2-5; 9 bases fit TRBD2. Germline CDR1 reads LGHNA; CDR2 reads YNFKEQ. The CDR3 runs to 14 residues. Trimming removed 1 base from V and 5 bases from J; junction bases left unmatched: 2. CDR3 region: CASSQGLAEETQYF. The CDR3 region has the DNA TGTGCCAGCAGCCAAGGACTAGCGGAGGAGACCCAGTACTTC.

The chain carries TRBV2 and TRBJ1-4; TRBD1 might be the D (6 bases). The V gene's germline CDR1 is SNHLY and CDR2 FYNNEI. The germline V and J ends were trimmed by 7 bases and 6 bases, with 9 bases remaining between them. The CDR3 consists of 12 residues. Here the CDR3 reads CASIGGHEKLFF. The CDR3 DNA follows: TGTGCCAGCATCGGGGGGCATGAAAAACTGTTTTTT.

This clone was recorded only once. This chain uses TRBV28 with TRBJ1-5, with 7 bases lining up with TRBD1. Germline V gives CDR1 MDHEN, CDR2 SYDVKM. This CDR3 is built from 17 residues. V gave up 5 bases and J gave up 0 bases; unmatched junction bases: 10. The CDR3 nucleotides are TGTGCCAGCAGTCGAACCGGGACAGCTTATAGCAATCAGCCCCAGCATTTT. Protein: CASSRTGTAYSNQPQHF. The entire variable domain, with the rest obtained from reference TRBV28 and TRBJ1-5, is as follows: DVKVTQSSRYLVKRTGEKVFLECVQDMDHENMFWYRQDPGLGLRLIYFSYDVKMKEKGDIPEGYSVSREKKERFSLILESASTNQTSMYLCASSRTGTAYSNQPQHFGDGTRLSIL.